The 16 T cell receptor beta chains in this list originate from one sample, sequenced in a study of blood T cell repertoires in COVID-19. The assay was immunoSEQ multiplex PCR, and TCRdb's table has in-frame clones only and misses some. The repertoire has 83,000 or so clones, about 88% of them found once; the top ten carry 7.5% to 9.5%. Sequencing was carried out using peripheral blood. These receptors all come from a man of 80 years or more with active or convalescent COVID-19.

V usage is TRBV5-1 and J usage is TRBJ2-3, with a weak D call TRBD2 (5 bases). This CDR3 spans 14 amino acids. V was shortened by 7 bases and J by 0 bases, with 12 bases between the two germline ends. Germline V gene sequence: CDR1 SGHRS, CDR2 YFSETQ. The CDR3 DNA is TGCGCCAGCCGTCCGGGAACTAGCACAGATACGCAGTATTTT. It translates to CASRPGTSTDTQYF. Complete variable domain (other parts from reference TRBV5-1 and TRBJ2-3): KAGVTQTPRYLIKTRGQQVTLSCSPISGHRSVSWYQQTPGQGLQFLFEYFSETQRNKGNFPGRFSGRQFSNSRSEMNVSTLELGDSALYLCASRPGTSTDTQYFGPGTRLTVL.

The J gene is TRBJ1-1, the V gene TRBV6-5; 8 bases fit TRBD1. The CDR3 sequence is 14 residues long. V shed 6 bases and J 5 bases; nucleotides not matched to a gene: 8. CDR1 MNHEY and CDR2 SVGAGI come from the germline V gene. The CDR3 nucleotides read TGTGCCAGCAGAGCAGGACAGGGTAAGACTGAAGCTTTCTTT. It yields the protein CASRAGQGKTEAFF.

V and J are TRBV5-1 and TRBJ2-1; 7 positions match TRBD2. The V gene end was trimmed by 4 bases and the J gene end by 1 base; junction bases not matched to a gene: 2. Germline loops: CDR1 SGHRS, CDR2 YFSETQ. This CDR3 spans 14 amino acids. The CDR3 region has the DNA TGCGCCAGCAGCGCGGGACTATCCTACAATGAGCAGTTCTTC. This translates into CASSAGLSYNEQFF. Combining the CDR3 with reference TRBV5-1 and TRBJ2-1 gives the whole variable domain KAGVTQTPRYLIKTRGQQVTLSCSPISGHRSVSWYQQTPGQGLQFLFEYFSETQRNKGNFPGRFSGRQFSNSRSEMNVSTLELGDSALYLCASSAGLSYNEQFFGPGTRLTVL.

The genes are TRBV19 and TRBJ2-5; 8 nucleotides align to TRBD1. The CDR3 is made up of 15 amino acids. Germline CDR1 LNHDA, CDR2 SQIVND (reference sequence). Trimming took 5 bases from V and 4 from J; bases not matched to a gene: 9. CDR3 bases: TGTGCCAGTAGTGTAACAGGGGGAAATGGAGAGACCCAGTACTTC. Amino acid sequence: CASSVTGGNGETQYF.

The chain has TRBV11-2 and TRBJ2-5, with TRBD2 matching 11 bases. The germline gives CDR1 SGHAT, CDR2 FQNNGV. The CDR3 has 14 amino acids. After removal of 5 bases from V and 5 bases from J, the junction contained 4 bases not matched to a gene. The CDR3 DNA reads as TGTGCCAGCAGCACTCTAGCGGGAGGTGAGACCCAGTACTTC. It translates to CASSTLAGGETQYF.

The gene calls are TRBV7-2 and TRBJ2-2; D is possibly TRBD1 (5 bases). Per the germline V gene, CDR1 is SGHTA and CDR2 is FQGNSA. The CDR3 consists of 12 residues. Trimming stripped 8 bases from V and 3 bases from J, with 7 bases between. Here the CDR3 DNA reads TGTGCCAGCGGGGCTTACACCGGGGAGCTGTTTTTT. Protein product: CASGAYTGELFF.

The CDR3 DNA is TGCAGCGTTGTGTCGGTAGCGGGAGCAGATACGCAGTATTTT. Its translation is CSVVSVAGADTQYF. The chain has TRBV29-1 and TRBJ2-3; 9 bases are a match to TRBD2. There are 14 residues in the CDR3. Per the germline V gene, CDR1 is SQVTM and CDR2 is ANQGSEA. J gave up 4 bases and V 4 bases, and 6 bases lay outside the gene matches.

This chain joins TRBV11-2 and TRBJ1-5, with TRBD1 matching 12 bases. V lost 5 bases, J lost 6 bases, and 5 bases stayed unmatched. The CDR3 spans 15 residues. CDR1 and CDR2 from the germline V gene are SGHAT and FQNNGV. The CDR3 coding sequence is TGTGCCAGCAGCCAGGGACAGGGGGCTCTTCAGCCCCAGCATTTT. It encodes CASSQGQGALQPQHF.

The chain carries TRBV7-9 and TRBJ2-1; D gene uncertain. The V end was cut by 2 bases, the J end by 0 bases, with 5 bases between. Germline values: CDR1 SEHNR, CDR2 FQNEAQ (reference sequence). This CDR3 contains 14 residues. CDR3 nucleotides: TGTGCCAGCAGCTTAACGGTCTCCTACAATGAGCAGTTCTTC. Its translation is CASSLTVSYNEQFF.

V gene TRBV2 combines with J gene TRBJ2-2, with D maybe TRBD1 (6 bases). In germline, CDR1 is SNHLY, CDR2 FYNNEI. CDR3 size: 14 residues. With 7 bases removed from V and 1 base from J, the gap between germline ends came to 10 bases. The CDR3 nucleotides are TGTGCCAGCATCAAGGACAGGAACACCGGGGAGCTGTTTTTT. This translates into CASIKDRNTGELFF.

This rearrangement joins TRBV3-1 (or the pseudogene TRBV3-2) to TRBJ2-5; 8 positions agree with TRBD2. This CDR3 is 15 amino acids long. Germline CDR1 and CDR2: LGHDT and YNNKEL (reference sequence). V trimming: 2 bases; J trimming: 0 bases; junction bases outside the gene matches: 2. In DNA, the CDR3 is TGTGCCAGCAGCCAACGGGGGGGGTACCAAGAGACCCAGTACTTC. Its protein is CASSQRGGYQETQYF.

CDR3: CASSFTGASQETQYF. The CDR3 nucleotides read TGCGCCAGCAGCTTCACAGGGGCCTCACAAGAGACCCAGTACTTC. The chain has TRBV5-1 and TRBJ2-5; 7 bases match TRBD1. This CDR3 has 15 amino acids. Germline V gives CDR1 SGHRS, CDR2 YFSETQ. V trimming: 2 bases; J trimming: 2 bases; junction bases outside the gene matches: 6.

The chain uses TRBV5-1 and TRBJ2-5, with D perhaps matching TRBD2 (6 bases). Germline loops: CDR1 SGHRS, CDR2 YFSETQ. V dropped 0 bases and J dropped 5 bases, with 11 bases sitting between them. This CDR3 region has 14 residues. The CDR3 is CASSLVAGSETQYF. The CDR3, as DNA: TGCGCCAGCAGCTTGGTTGCGGGGAGCGAGACCCAGTACTTC.

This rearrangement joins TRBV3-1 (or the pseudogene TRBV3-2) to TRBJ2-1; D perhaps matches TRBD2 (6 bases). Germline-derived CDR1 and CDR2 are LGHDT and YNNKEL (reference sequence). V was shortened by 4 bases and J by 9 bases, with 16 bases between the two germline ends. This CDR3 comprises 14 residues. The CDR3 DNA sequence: TGTGCCAGCAGCCTTACCGGGAGTCGGGGTGAGCAGTTCTTC. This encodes CASSLTGSRGEQFF.

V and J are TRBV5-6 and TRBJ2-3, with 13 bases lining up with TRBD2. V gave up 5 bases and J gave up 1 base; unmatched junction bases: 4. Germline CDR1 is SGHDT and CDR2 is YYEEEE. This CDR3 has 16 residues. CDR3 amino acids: CASSEGTSGGTDTQYF. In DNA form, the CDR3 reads TGTGCCAGCAGTGAAGGGACTAGCGGGGGCACAGATACGCAGTATTTT.

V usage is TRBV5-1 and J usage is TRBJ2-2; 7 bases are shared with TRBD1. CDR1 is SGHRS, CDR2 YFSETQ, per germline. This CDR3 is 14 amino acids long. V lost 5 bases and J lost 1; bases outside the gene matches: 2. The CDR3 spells CASRRTGNTGELFF. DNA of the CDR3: TGCGCCAGCAGGCGGACAGGGAACACCGGGGAGCTGTTTTTT.